This T cell receptor (beta chain) is from a study of blood T cells in healthy people across ages. General study findings and limits: TCR beta diversity was tightly associated with the proportion of naive T cells.

About this clonotype itself: Its target is not known.

Trimming took off 5 bases at V and 0 bases at J, with 12 bases between the two ends. The CDR3 runs 15 residues. Germline values: CDR1 MNHEY, CDR2 SMNVEV (reference sequence). A second PCR of about 7 to 12 cycles used a sample-barcoded 5' primer and a J-beta primer mix. Each cDNA molecule carried a tag from a template-switch adaptor that contained 12 random nucleotides. MiXCR, applied by TCRdb to the 5' RACE reads, yields one record per CDR3 protein. This table has 1,500,000 or so distinct CDR3 sequences, roughly 60% appearing once. This rearrangement joins TRBV27 to TRBJ2-3, with D tentatively TRBD1 or TRBD2 (5 bases each). The sequencing input was blood. The source is a man younger than 35 in good health. The DNA for the CDR3 is TGTGCCAGCAGTCGATTGGGGGAGAGCACAGATACGCAGTATTTT. This gives the protein CASSRLGESTDTQYF.